This paragraph reports one T cell receptor (beta chain). Its matching antigen is unknown. The protocol was immunoSEQ multiplex PCR, while the TCRdb copy is restricted to in-frame clones and leaves out a portion. Among about 54,000 clones listed, approximately 80% were seen once. The sample originates from a study of OX40 agonist ivuxolimab in advanced cancers. General study results and limits: It was also the case that some nonresponders had low normalized T-cell clonal expansion. Circulating CD4+ and CD8+ T cells showed clonal expansion by week 6 at 0.1 to 3.0 mg/kg.

Sequences were derived from CD4+ or CD8+ T cells sorted from blood, sampled in a trial of the OX40 agonist ivuxolimab. This sequence originates from an adult with an advanced solid tumor such as melanoma, head and neck, liver or kidney cancer.

The CDR3 is CASMEGIHPYGYTF. The CDR3, as DNA: TGTGCCAGCATGGAGGGGATTCACCCCTATGGCTACACCTTC. This chain joins TRBV6-5 and TRBJ1-2, with D possibly matching TRBD1 (5 bases). The V and J ends lost 7 bases and 4 bases respectively, with 16 bases between them. This CDR3 comprises 14 residues. Germline CDR1 and CDR2: MNHEY and SVGAGI.